These 27 T cell receptor beta chains were sequenced from one sample in a study of T cell changes during pregnancy in multiple sclerosis. The method was immunoSEQ multiplex PCR; TCRdb's version includes in-frame clones alone and lacks a portion of them. Of approximately 70,000 clones listed, approximately 91% are singletons. Specimen: peripheral blood, collected in the first trimester of pregnancy. The receptors shown here come from a female donor with multiple sclerosis, enrolled in a pregnancy study.

In this sample, this clone turned up a few times. The gene calls are TRBV20-1 and TRBJ2-5; D gene ambiguous. V was cut by 8 bases and J by 1 base, with 8 bases left in between. Germline CDR1 and CDR2: DFQATT and SNEGSKA (reference sequence). The CDR3 is 11 residues long. As DNA, the CDR3 is TGCAGTCCCGGGTTCCAAGAGACCCAGTACTTC. It is translated as CSPGFQETQYF.

The chain couples TRBV2 to TRBJ2-3; perhaps TRBD2 as D (7 bases). This CDR3 spans 16 amino acids. Trimming shortened V by 5 bases and J by 8 bases, and 23 bases separated the two germline ends. Germline loops: CDR1 SNHLY, CDR2 FYNNEI. CDR3 coding DNA: TGTGCCAGCAGTCAAGATTGGGGGGGCCTCGGGGGTACGCAGTATTTT. It codes for CASSQDWGGLGGTQYF.

This sequence joins TRBV7-8 and TRBJ1-2, with TRBD1 matching 7 bases. Germline V gene lookup returns CDR1 SGHVS and CDR2 FQNEAQ. The V segment lost 1 base and the J segment 4 bases; nucleotides outside the gene matches: 9. The CDR3 is 16 residues long. The CDR3 DNA reads TGTGCCAGCAGCTTAGGGGGGCAGGGGGATAGCTATGGCTACACCTTC. It is translated as CASSLGGQGDSYGYTF.

This clone was seen only once. The V call is TRBV14, the J call TRBJ2-7; D call uncertain. CDR1 is SGHDN, CDR2 FVKESK, per germline. V was trimmed by 4 bases and J by 0 bases, leaving 10 bases between them. This CDR3 contains 14 residues. The CDR3 nucleotides read TGTGCCAGCAGCCGGGCATTCGACTCCTACGAGCAGTACTTC. This gives the protein CASSRAFDSYEQYF.

This chain connects TRBV7-8 to TRBJ1-2, with a possible D match to TRBD1 (5 bases). Per germline, CDR1 SGHVS and CDR2 FQNEAQ. V lost 1 base and J lost 4, with 16 bases in between. The CDR3 covers 16 residues. CDR3 nucleotide sequence: TGTGCCAGCAGCTTAGGACCCGCAGGAGGGGCCTATGGCTACACCTTC. Encoded protein: CASSLGPAGGAYGYTF.

This chain connects TRBV4-1 to TRBJ2-5, with 9 bases lining up with TRBD2. The J call may be in error: the DNA end matches TRBJ2-7 better. This CDR3 contains 17 residues. CDR1 is MGHRA, CDR2 YSYEKL, per germline. DNA for the CDR3: TGCGCCAGCAGCCAGCCGTTCGTGCGGGAGGGGACCTACGAGCAGTACTTC. It encodes CASSQPFVREGTYEQYF.

V is TRBV10-3 and J is TRBJ2-7, with TRBD2 identical over 8 bases. The CDR3 length is 14 residues. With V trimmed by 4 bases and J by 2 bases, 4 bases remained unmatched. The germline V gene has CDR1 ENHRY and CDR2 SYGVKD. The CDR3 loop is CAISVSGGTYEQYF. CDR3 sequence (DNA): TGTGCCATCAGTGTATCGGGGGGGACCTACGAGCAGTACTTC.

The gene calls are TRBV7-6 and TRBJ1-1; no definite D call. This CDR3 comprises 14 residues. V shed 5 bases and J shed 0 bases, with 10 bases lying between them. CDR1 and CDR2 (germline): SGHVS, FNYEAQ. This CDR3 reads CASSPSGMNTEAFF. CDR3 sequence (DNA): TGTGCCAGCAGCCCCTCGGGAATGAACACTGAAGCTTTCTTT.

The CDR3 region has the DNA TGTGCCACCAGCAGAGATCTAGACGCCACCTTCCCCCGAGTCAAAAACATTCAGTACTTC. This codes for CATSRDLDATFPRVKNIQYF. This sequence joins TRBV15 and TRBJ2-4; D is ambiguous. Trimming cost V 0 bases and J 3 bases, with 24 bases left between them. Germline V gives CDR1 LNHNV, CDR2 YYDKDF (reference sequence). CDR3 length equals 20 residues.

The V gene is TRBV9, the J gene TRBJ1-2, with a tentative D call TRBD1 (6 bases). The CDR3 runs to 16 residues. From germline, CDR1 is SGDLS and CDR2 YYNGEE. Trimming removed 0 bases from V and 3 bases from J, with 15 bases in between. This CDR3 is CASSVDPRGTDYGYTF. CDR3 bases: TGTGCCAGCAGCGTAGATCCCAGGGGTACCGACTATGGCTACACCTTC. Based on the CDR3 plus reference TRBV9 and TRBJ1-2, the full variable domain is DSGVTQTPKHLITATGQRVTLRCSPRSGDLSVYWYQQSLDQGLQFLIQYYNGEERAKGNILERFSAQQFPDLHSELNLSSLELGDSALYFCASSVDPRGTDYGYTFGSGTRLTVV.

V and J are TRBV27 and TRBJ2-3; 7 bases match TRBD2. The CDR3 spans 15 residues. J gave up 4 bases and V 2 bases, and 6 bases lay outside the gene matches. The germline V gene has CDR1 MNHEY and CDR2 SMNVEV (reference sequence). Written as DNA, the CDR3 is TGTGCCAGCAGTTTAAGCGGGGAGGTAGCAGATACGCAGTATTTT. Translation: CASSLSGEVADTQYF.

This rearrangement joins TRBV7-8 to TRBJ2-6, with D unresolved. The CDR3 spans 17 residues. From germline, CDR1 is SGHVS and CDR2 FQNEAQ. The germline V and J ends were trimmed by 1 base and 4 bases, with 14 bases remaining between them. Here the CDR3 reads CASSLEAWAIGANVLTF. In DNA, the CDR3 is TGTGCCAGCAGCTTAGAGGCCTGGGCTATAGGGGCCAACGTCCTGACTTTC.

This rearrangement joins TRBV2 to TRBJ1-4, with D maybe TRBD1 (5 bases). The germline V and J ends were trimmed by 7 bases and 0 bases, with 12 bases remaining between them. The CDR3 runs to 15 residues. Germline CDR1 is SNHLY and CDR2 is FYNNEI. The DNA for the CDR3 is TGTGCCAGCACAGGGAGGATGGCAACTAATGAAAAACTGTTTTTT. It codes for CASTGRMATNEKLFF.

This clone came up once. The V call is TRBV10-2, the J call TRBJ2-3, with TRBD2 as a possible D gene (6 bases). The CDR3 runs to 17 residues. Germline V lookup: CDR1 WSHSY, CDR2 SAAADI. Trimming removed 0 bases at V and 2 bases at J, with 15 bases between. CDR3 region: CASSESPLEGNTDTQYF. CDR3 DNA: TGCGCCAGCAGTGAGTCCCCCCTGGAGGGAAACACAGATACGCAGTATTTT.

The chain joins TRBV7-3 to TRBJ2-1, with a possible D match to TRBD1 (6 bases). Trimming left V 2 bases short and J 6 bases short, with 11 bases between. CDR1 and CDR2 from the germline V gene are SGHTA and FQGTGA. There are 14 residues in the CDR3. The DNA for the CDR3 is TGTGCCAGCAGCTTATCAGGGGTTGGCAATGAGCAGTTCTTC. Its translation: CASSLSGVGNEQFF. The variable domain in full, with the rest retrieved from reference TRBV7-3 and TRBJ2-1, is GAGVSQTPSNKVTEKGKYVELRCDPISGHTALYWYRQSLGQGPEFLIYFQGTGAADDSGLPNDRFFAVRPEGSVSTLKIQRTERGDSAVYLCASSLSGVGNEQFFGPGTRLTVL.

V and J are TRBV5-1 and TRBJ1-6, with unresolved D. This CDR3 has 14 residues. V was clipped by 4 bases and J by 1 base, with 6 bases between them. Germline V gene sequence: CDR1 SGHRS, CDR2 YFSETQ. The CDR3 DNA follows: TGCGCCAGCAGCCCAGGTTCCTATAATTCACCCCTCCACTTT. Translated, it gives CASSPGSYNSPLHF. Full variable domain (missing parts from reference TRBV5-1 and TRBJ1-6): KAGVTQTPRYLIKTRGQQVTLSCSPISGHRSVSWYQQTPGQGLQFLFEYFSETQRNKGNFPGRFSGRQFSNSRSEMNVSTLELGDSALYLCASSPGSYNSPLHFGNGTRLTVT.

In its sample, this clone was seen once. The V call is TRBV7-3, the J call TRBJ2-1; 10 positions match TRBD2. With 0 bases clipped from V and 6 bases from J, the junction kept 8 bases outside the gene matches. CDR1 is SGHTA, CDR2 FQGTGA, per germline. The CDR3 has 17 residues. CDR3 protein: CASSLTRLAGSLNEQFF. The CDR3 DNA follows: TGTGCCAGCAGCTTAACGCGACTAGCGGGCAGCCTCAATGAGCAGTTCTTC.

The gene calls are TRBV5-4 and TRBJ1-1; no reliable D call. V was shortened by 5 bases and J by 0 bases, with 14 bases between the two germline ends. This CDR3 is built from 15 residues. Germline V CDR1 and CDR2: SGHNT, YYREEE (reference sequence). Here the CDR3 DNA reads TGTGCCAGCAGTCCCGGGTCACGCGTGAACACTGAAGCTTTCTTT. Its translation: CASSPGSRVNTEAFF.

This clone has just a few counts. For the CDR3, the DNA is TGTGCCAGCATGGGCAGGAACTATGGCTACACCTTC. Its translation is CASMGRNYGYTF. The chain is built from TRBV6-6 and TRBJ1-2; D ambiguous. V lost 7 bases and J 2 bases, leaving 8 bases between the germline ends. The CDR3 runs to 12 residues. CDR1 is MNHNY and CDR2 is SVGAGI in the germline V gene (reference sequence).

By share, this clone ranks as medium-sized. J is TRBJ2-5 and V is TRBV27; 7 nucleotides line up with TRBD1. CDR1 is MNHEY and CDR2 is SMNVEV in the germline V gene (reference sequence). The V segment lost 5 bases and the J segment 2 bases; nucleotides outside the gene matches: 5. The CDR3 is 14 residues long. CDR3 sequence reads: CASSIQGLQETQYF. As DNA, the CDR3 is TGTGCCAGCAGTATACAGGGGTTACAAGAGACCCAGTACTTC.

The genes are TRBV10-3 and TRBJ1-2; D gene uncertain. Germline V gene lookup returns CDR1 ENHRY and CDR2 SYGVKD. The CDR3 has 16 amino acids. V was cut by 0 bases and J by 4 bases, with 15 bases left in between. The CDR3 loop reads CAISESLTTAVYGYTF. CDR3 DNA: TGTGCCATCAGTGAGTCGTTAACCACAGCAGTCTATGGCTACACCTTC.

As DNA, the CDR3 is TGTGCCAGCAGCGGCCCCTTCACAGGGAGTATAACTGAAGCTTTCTTT. Protein product: CASSGPFTGSITEAFF. This chain uses TRBV9 with TRBJ1-1, with D maybe TRBD1 (6 bases). The CDR3 sequence is 16 residues long. V lost 3 bases and J 5 bases, leaving 20 bases between the germline ends. Germline CDR1 reads SGDLS; CDR2 reads YYNGEE.

CDR3 protein: CASSSRLAASNADTQYF. DNA of the CDR3: TGTGCCAGCAGTTCAAGACTAGCGGCCTCGAACGCAGATACGCAGTATTTT. The chain employs TRBV27 and TRBJ2-3, with 9 bases matching TRBD2. Germline values: CDR1 MNHEY, CDR2 SMNVEV (reference sequence). V shed 4 bases and J 4 bases; nucleotides not matched to a gene: 12. The CDR3 has 17 residues.

The V gene is TRBV5-5, the J gene TRBJ2-7, with D possibly TRBD1 on 6 matching bases. The CDR3 totals 13 residues. The ends were cut back, 0 bases at V and 4 bases at J, with 8 bases in the middle. Germline loops: CDR1 SGHKS, CDR2 YYEKEE (reference sequence). The CDR3 nucleotides read TGTGCCAGCAGCTTGGAAGGACAGTACGAGCAGTACTTC. It is translated as CASSLEGQYEQYF.

This chain's CDR3 is CASSPTGATNEKLFF. CDR3 sequence (DNA): TGTGCCAGCTCACCTACAGGGGCAACTAATGAAAAACTGTTTTTT. V usage is TRBV18 and J usage is TRBJ1-4; TRBD1 aligns across 7 bases. Germline CDR1 reads KGHSH; CDR2 reads LQKENI. V lost 3 bases, J lost 0 bases, and 1 base stayed unmatched. This CDR3 comprises 15 residues.

The chain joins TRBV7-9 to TRBJ2-1; D might be TRBD1 (5 bases). The germline gives CDR1 SEHNR, CDR2 FQNEAQ (reference sequence). This CDR3 has 14 amino acids. Deletions cut 5 bases from V and 10 bases from J, with 18 bases between. CDR3 residues: CASSQKQEGVEQFF. CDR3 coding DNA: TGTGCCAGCAGCCAGAAACAGGAAGGTGTCGAGCAGTTCTTC.

This chain uses TRBV29-1 with TRBJ2-2; 9 bases match TRBD1. The CDR3 has 13 residues. V was clipped by 5 bases and J by 7 bases; unmatched bases: 5. From germline, CDR1 is SQVTM and CDR2 ANQGSEA. The CDR3 loop is CSVSGTGNGELFF. The CDR3, as DNA: TGCAGCGTTTCCGGGACAGGGAACGGGGAGCTGTTTTTT.